Shown below are 10 T cell receptor beta chains from a single sample sequenced in a study of human T cells and chemical hapten exposure. Documented time point: pre-sensitization, week 0. Regarding treatment: therapeutic diphenylcyclopropenone sensitization with weekly scalp DPC. TCRdb called the RACE reads again in MiXCR, with one record for every CDR3 protein. The sample lists tens of thousands of distinct CDR3 sequences, roughly a tenth occurring once. The sequencing here drew on whole blood, taken in connection with sensitization to the hapten diphenylcyclopropenone (DPC). The receptors originated from a middle-aged man with alopecia areata. Some clones in this sample may be carry-over from other donors' samples.

In its sample, this clonotype was seen many times. The V and J genes are TRBV24-1 and TRBJ2-5, with D unclear. Germline V CDR1 and CDR2: KGHDR, SFDVKD. The CDR3 consists of 12 residues. Between the trimmed V and J ends, which lost 3 bases and 3 bases, there was a span of 4 bases. CDR3 sequence: CATSDLEETQYF. CDR3 nucleotide sequence: TGTGCCACCAGTGATCTCGAAGAGACCCAGTACTTC.

This clonotype was detected a few times. CDR3 amino acids: CASSAPRRTGGGSGANVLTF. The CDR3 DNA reads TGTGCCAGCAGCGCGCCCCGCAGGACAGGGGGGGGCTCTGGGGCCAACGTCCTGACTTTC. The V gene is TRBV7-9, the J gene TRBJ2-6; 10 nucleotides match TRBD1. With V trimmed by 5 bases and J by 0 bases, 13 bases remained unmatched. The CDR3 has 20 residues. Germline V gene data show CDR1 as SEHNR and CDR2 as FQNEAQ (reference sequence).

The chain has TRBV20-1 and TRBJ2-3, with 8 positions matching TRBD2. Looked up from germline, CDR1 is DFQATT and CDR2 is SNEGSKA (reference sequence). The J segment lost 0 bases and the V segment lost 5 bases, leaving 7 bases of the junction unmatched. The CDR3 sequence is 15 residues long. As DNA, the CDR3 is TGCAGTGCTCAAGCCGGGGGGGCTAGCACAGATACGCAGTATTTT. It is translated as CSAQAGGASTDTQYF.

This clonotype has ten or more counts. The gene calls are TRBV20-1 and TRBJ2-7, with 10 positions matching TRBD2. The CDR3 runs 15 residues. Germline CDR1 reads DFQATT; CDR2 reads SNEGSKA (reference sequence). Trimming removed 3 bases from V and 4 bases from J; junction bases left unmatched: 9. Here the CDR3 reads CSASPSSGSVYEQYF. DNA of the CDR3: TGCAGTGCTAGTCCTTCTAGCGGGAGTGTTTACGAGCAGTACTTC.

A few counts support this clonotype. This chain links TRBV20-1 with TRBJ2-3; weak D call: TRBD2 (5 bases). Germline values: CDR1 DFQATT, CDR2 SNEGSKA (reference sequence). The CDR3 runs 12 residues. V shed 3 bases and J shed 5 bases, with 9 bases lying between them. The CDR3: CSASSAGDTQYF. Here the CDR3 DNA reads TGCAGTGCTAGTTCCGCGGGAGATACGCAGTATTTT.

This chain connects TRBV7-2 to TRBJ2-3, with D possibly matching TRBD2 (5 bases). V was pared by 5 bases and J by 6 bases, with 12 bases between. Germline V CDR1 and CDR2: SGHTA, FQGNSA. The length of the CDR3 is 13 residues. CDR3 sequence reads: CASSRGGWDTQYF. In nucleotides, the CDR3 is TGTGCCAGCAGCAGAGGCGGGTGGGATACGCAGTATTTT.

This clonotype was picked up a small number of times. The gene calls are TRBV11-2 and TRBJ1-3; D unresolved. This CDR3 comprises 13 residues. Germline lookup yields CDR1 SGHAT and CDR2 FQNNGV. Trimming pared 4 bases from V and 2 bases from J, leaving 6 bases between. CDR3 loop: CASSSPPGNTIYF. DNA of the CDR3: TGTGCCAGCAGCTCCCCGCCTGGAAACACCATATATTTT.

This clonotype was seen repeatedly, ten times or more. The CDR3 bases are TGTGCCAGCAGCTTGCAGGTAGCCAAAAACATTCAGTACTTC. Protein: CASSLQVAKNIQYF. The chain couples TRBV5-6 to TRBJ2-4; D is uncertain. The V end was cut by 1 base, the J end by 0 bases, with 5 bases between. There are 14 residues in the CDR3. Germline-derived CDR1 and CDR2 are SGHDT and YYEEEE.

This clonotype was counted at least ten times. The chain is built from TRBV25-1 and TRBJ1-1; D gene ambiguous. The germline CDR1 and CDR2 sequences are MGHDK and SYGVNS. CDR3 size: 12 residues. V was shortened by 5 bases and J by 0 bases, with 4 bases between the two germline ends. CDR3 sequence reads: CASSRLNTEAFF. In nucleotides, the CDR3 is TGTGCCAGCAGTAGGCTGAACACTGAAGCTTTCTTT.

This clonotype showed up many times. The chain recombines TRBV2 with TRBJ1-2, with D perhaps TRBD1 (5 bases). The germline V and J ends were trimmed by 7 bases and 10 bases, with 22 bases remaining between them. The CDR3 runs to 14 residues. Germline assignment: CDR1 SNHLY and CDR2 FYNNEI. The CDR3 DNA reads TGTGCCAGCATTAAAGACAGAGGGGATCTCTTCTACACCTTC. Residues: CASIKDRGDLFYTF. The entire variable domain, with the rest obtained from reference TRBV2 and TRBJ1-2, is as follows: EPEVTQTPSHQVTQMGQEVILRCVPISNHLYFYWYRQILGQKVEFLVSFYNNEISEKSEIFDDQFSVERPDGSNFTLKIRSTKLEDSAMYFCASIKDRGDLFYTFGSGTRLTVV.